This T cell receptor (beta chain) originates from a study of OX40 agonist ivuxolimab in advanced cancers. Study in general: Patients in the trial were receiving intravenous ivuxolimab every 2 weeks, at doses of 0.01 to 10 mg/kg. Of mixed ages from about 20 to 90 and averaging about 60 years, the group was approximately 80% male. Patients undergoing dose escalation presented with hepatocellular carcinoma, melanoma, renal cell or head and neck cancer.

Whole-study results and caveats: CD8+ T cells were the subset that, on average, had more expanded clones than CD4+.

Concerning this clone itself: The antigen is not known.

The CDR3 loop spans 13 amino acids. Trimming shortened V by 7 bases and J by 13 bases, and 23 bases separated the two germline ends. From germline, CDR1 is MNHNS and CDR2 SASEGT. The method was immunoSEQ multiplex PCR; TCRdb's version includes in-frame clones alone and lacks a portion of them. This table has 65,000 to 95,000 clones, approximately 89% appearing once. The source is an adult with an advanced solid tumor such as melanoma, head and neck, liver or kidney cancer. The gene calls are TRBV6-1 and TRBJ2-7; D gene uncertain. Sequences were derived from CD4+ or CD8+ T cells sorted from blood, sampled in a trial of the OX40 agonist ivuxolimab. The CDR3 sequence is CASTGPPTLAFYF. The CDR3 region has the DNA TGTGCCAGCACGGGCCCTCCTACTTTGGCTTTTTACTTC.